Detailed here is one TCR beta chain. The data are from a study of beta chain features in type 1 diabetes. Study-wide background: Investigators examined around 98 million sorted cells across all samples.

CD45RO/CCR7/CD25/CD127/CD95/CD27 sorting isolated CD4+ naive, central memory, regulatory and stem cell-like memory cells. From germline, CDR1 is MDHEN and CDR2 SYDVKM. The CDR3 has 16 amino acids. V dropped 2 bases and J dropped 7; count of bases not matched to a gene: 10. Since all of the isolated RNA was reverse transcribed, expressed TCRB transcripts were what got sequenced. Measured with immunoSEQ multiplex PCR; TCRdb has only the in-frame clones, and not every one. The sample gives around 300,000 clones, roughly 8% of which show up once; over 0.8% is in the top ten. The chain links TRBV28 to TRBJ2-2; 7 bases are shared with TRBD1. The clonotype originates from a woman aged 18-35 years in good health. Sequenced input: central memory CD4+ T cells from blood. The chain's CDR3 is CASSLPMTGRGGELFF. The CDR3 DNA reads as TGTGCCAGCAGTTTACCCATGACAGGGCGTGGCGGGGAGCTGTTTTTT.